The 5 T cell receptor beta chains given below trace back to one sample, sequenced in a study of shared clonotypes between healthy human individuals. Data came from immunoSEQ multiplex PCR; TCRdb stores just in-frame clones and leaves some out. Of some 1 million clones in the sample, roughly 70% were seen once. The sample consisted of memory CD4+ T cells sorted from blood. Subset denoted: CD45RA-negative fraction. Source of these receptors: a man between 18 and 29 years old in good health.

The chain is built from TRBV2 and TRBJ2-1, with 7 bases fitting TRBD2. CDR1 and CDR2 (germline): SNHLY, FYNNEI. The V and J ends lost 6 bases and 0 bases, in that order; junction bases with no gene match: 8. The CDR3 is made up of 16 amino acids. CDR3 coding DNA: TGTGCCAGCAGGAGTCTAGCGGCCAGCTCCTACAATGAGCAGTTCTTC. It is translated as CASRSLAASSYNEQFF.

The gene calls are TRBV10-2 and TRBJ2-7, with D unresolved. The CDR3 loop spans 13 amino acids. V lost 5 bases, J lost 3 bases, and 11 bases lay in between. Germline lookup yields CDR1 WSHSY and CDR2 SAAADI. The chain's CDR3 is CASSWQSGYEQYF. The CDR3, as DNA: TGCGCCAGCAGTTGGCAGTCCGGCTACGAGCAGTACTTC.

V and J are TRBV6-5 and TRBJ2-1; 8 nucleotides align to TRBD1. The CDR3 has 15 residues. V trimming: 6 bases; J trimming: 8 bases; junction bases outside the gene matches: 12. Looked up from germline, CDR1 is MNHEY and CDR2 is SVGAGI. The CDR3, as DNA: TGTGCCAGCAGCAGGGGACAGGACTATTCAGATGAGCAGTTCTTC. Its protein is CASSRGQDYSDEQFF.

The V and J genes are TRBV6-5 and TRBJ1-3; D is unclear. Germline lookup yields CDR1 MNHEY and CDR2 SVGAGI. The CDR3 contains 15 residues. Trimming removed 6 bases from V and 0 bases from J, with 12 bases in between. The CDR3 region is CASSYTLSSGNTIYF. The CDR3 DNA reads as TGTGCCAGCAGCTACACGTTGAGCTCTGGAAACACCATATATTTT.

V is TRBV2 and J is TRBJ2-7, with D perhaps TRBD2 (6 bases). The CDR3 is 14 residues long. The germline CDR1 and CDR2 sequences are SNHLY and FYNNEI. The germline V and J ends were trimmed by 5 bases and 2 bases, with 13 bases remaining between them. Here the CDR3 reads CASSMTGEAYEQYF. The CDR3 DNA is TGTGCCAGCAGTATGACGGGGGAGGCCTACGAGCAGTACTTC. Supplemented by reference TRBV2 and TRBJ2-7, the full variable domain reads EPEVTQTPSHQVTQMGQEVILRCVPISNHLYFYWYRQILGQKVEFLVSFYNNEISEKSEIFDDQFSVERPDGSNFTLKIRSTKLEDSAMYFCASSMTGEAYEQYFGPGTRLTVT.